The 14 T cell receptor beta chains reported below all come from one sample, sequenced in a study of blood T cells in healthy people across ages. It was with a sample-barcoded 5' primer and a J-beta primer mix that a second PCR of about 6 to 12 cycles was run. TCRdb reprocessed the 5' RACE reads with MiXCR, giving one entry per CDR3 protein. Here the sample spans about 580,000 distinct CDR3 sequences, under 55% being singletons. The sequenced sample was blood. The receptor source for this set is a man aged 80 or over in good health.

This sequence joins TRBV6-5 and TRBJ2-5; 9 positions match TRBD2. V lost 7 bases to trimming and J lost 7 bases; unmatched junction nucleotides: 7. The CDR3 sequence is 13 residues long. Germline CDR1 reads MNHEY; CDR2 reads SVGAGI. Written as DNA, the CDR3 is TGTGCCAGCAACCTCGCGGGAGGGGTGACCCAGTACTTC. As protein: CASNLAGGVTQYF.

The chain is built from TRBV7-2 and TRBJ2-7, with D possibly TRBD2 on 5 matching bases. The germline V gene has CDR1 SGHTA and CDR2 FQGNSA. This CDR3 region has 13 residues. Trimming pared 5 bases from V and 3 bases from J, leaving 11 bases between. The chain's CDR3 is CASSTRRDYEQYF. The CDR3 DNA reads TGTGCCAGCAGCACCAGACGGGACTACGAGCAGTACTTC.

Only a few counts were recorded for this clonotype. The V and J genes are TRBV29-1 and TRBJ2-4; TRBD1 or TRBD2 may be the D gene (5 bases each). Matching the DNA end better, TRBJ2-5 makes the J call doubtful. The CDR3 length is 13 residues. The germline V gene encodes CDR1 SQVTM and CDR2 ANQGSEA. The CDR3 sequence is CSVEDKAGGTQYF. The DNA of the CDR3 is TGCAGCGTTGAAGATAAAGCTGGGGGGACCCAGTACTTC.

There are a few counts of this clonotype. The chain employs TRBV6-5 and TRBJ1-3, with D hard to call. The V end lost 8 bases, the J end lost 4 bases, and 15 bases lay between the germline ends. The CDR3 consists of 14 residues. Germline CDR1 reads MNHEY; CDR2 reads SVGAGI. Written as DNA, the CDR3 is TGTGCCAGCCCGGAGAGGCGGTTAGGAAACACCATATATTTT. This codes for CASPERRLGNTIYF.

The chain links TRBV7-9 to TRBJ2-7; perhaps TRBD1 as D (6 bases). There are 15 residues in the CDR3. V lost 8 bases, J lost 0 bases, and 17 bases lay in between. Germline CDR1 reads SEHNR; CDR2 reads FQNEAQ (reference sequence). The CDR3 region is CASQKGAGVSYEQYF. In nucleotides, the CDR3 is TGTGCCAGCCAAAAGGGCGCAGGGGTCTCCTACGAGCAGTACTTC.

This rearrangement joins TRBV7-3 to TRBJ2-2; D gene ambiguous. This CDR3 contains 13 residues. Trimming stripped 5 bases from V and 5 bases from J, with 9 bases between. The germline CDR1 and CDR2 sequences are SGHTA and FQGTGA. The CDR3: CASSPRATGELFF. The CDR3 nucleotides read TGTGCCAGCAGCCCTCGGGCGACCGGGGAGCTGTTTTTT.

The CDR3 bases are TGTGCCAGCAGTTATTCTAGCGGAAGTAAGGAGACCCAGTACTTC. Translation: CASSYSSGSKETQYF. The chain recombines TRBV27 with TRBJ2-5, with 7 bases that match TRBD2. CDR1 and CDR2 from the germline V gene are MNHEY and SMNVEV (reference sequence). V dropped 4 bases and J dropped 5; count of bases not matched to a gene: 10. CDR3 length: 15 amino acids.

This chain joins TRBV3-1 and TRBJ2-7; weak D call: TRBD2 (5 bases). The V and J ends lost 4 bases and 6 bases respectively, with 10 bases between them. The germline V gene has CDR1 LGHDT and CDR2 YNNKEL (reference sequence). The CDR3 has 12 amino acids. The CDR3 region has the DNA TGTGCCAGCAGCCCCCGGGGTTTCGAGCAGTACTTC. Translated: CASSPRGFEQYF.

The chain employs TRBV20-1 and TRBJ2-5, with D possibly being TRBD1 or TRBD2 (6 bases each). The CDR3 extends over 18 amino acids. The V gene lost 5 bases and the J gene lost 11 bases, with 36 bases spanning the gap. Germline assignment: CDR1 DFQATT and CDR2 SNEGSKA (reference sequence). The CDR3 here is CSALSSRFGAGVGGEQYF. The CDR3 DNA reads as TGCAGTGCTCTCTCCTCTAGGTTCGGAGCGGGCGTAGGGGGTGAGCAGTACTTC.

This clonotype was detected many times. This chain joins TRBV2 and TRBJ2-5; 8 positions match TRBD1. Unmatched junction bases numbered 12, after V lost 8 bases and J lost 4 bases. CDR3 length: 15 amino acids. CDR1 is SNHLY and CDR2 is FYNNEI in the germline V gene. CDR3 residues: CASGWTGTSGETQYF. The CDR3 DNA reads TGTGCCAGCGGATGGACAGGGACAAGCGGAGAGACCCAGTACTTC.

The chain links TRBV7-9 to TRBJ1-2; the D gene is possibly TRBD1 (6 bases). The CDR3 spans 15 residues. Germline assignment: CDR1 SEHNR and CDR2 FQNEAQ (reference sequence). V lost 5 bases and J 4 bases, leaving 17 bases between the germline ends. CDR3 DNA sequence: TGTGCCAGCAGCCCCGCGGCAGGGGTTTTCTATGGCTACACCTTC. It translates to CASSPAAGVFYGYTF.

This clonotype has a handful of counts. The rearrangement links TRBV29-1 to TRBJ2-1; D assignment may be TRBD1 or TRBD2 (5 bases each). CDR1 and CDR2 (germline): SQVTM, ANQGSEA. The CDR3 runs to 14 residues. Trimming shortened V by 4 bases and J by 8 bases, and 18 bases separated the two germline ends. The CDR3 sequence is CSVVLGALRDEQFF. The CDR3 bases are TGCAGCGTTGTCCTAGGGGCGCTGAGGGATGAGCAGTTCTTC.

The CDR3 region has the DNA TGCAGCGTTGTACGGGCAGGCCCCACAGATACGCAGTATTTT. Amino acid sequence: CSVVRAGPTDTQYF. The chain has TRBV29-1 and TRBJ2-3; the D is unclear. Germline-derived CDR1 and CDR2 are SQVTM and ANQGSEA. There are 14 residues in the CDR3. Trimming stripped 4 bases from V and 2 bases from J, with 13 bases between.

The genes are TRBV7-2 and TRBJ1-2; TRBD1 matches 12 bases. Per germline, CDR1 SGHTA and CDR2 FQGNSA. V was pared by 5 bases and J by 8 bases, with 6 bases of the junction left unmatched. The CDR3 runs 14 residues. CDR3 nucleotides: TGTGCCAGCAGCCACCGGGACAGGGGGCGGGGCTACACCTTC. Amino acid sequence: CASSHRDRGRGYTF.